The 3 T cell receptor beta chains given below trace back to one sample, sequenced in a study of blood T cell repertoires in COVID-19. TCRdb keeps only in-frame clones here, not all; method: immunoSEQ multiplex PCR. The repertoire holds roughly 290,000 clones, with around 81% as singletons. The source material was peripheral blood. The origin of the receptors is a person aged 65 to 85 with COVID-19, enrolled during active disease.

The V gene is TRBV9, the J gene TRBJ1-2, with D possibly matching TRBD1 (6 bases). The CDR3 runs to 14 residues. Between the trimmed V and J ends, which lost 2 bases and 2 bases, there was a span of 10 bases. CDR1 and CDR2 from the germline V gene are SGDLS and YYNGEE. For the CDR3, the DNA is TGTGCCAGCAGCGTCCGAACAGGGAACTATGGCTACACCTTC. Encoded protein: CASSVRTGNYGYTF.

The chain is built from TRBV7-2 and TRBJ2-4; D remains unclear. Trimming took off 4 bases at V and 8 bases at J, with 12 bases between the two ends. The CDR3 spans 13 residues. Germline V gene data show CDR1 as SGHTA and CDR2 as FQGNSA. CDR3 in amino acids: CASSYNPPHIQYF. The CDR3 DNA reads TGTGCCAGCAGCTACAACCCCCCCCACATTCAGTACTTC. Full variable domain (outside the CDR3, taken from reference TRBV7-2 and TRBJ2-4): GAGVSQSPSNKVTEKGKDVELRCDPISGHTALYWYRQSLGQGLEFLIYFQGNSAPDKSGLPSDRFSAERTGGSVSTLTIQRTQQEDSAVYLCASSYNPPHIQYFGAGTRLSVL.

V usage is TRBV4-3 and J usage is TRBJ2-2, with TRBD2 matching over 10 bases. V lost 4 bases and J lost 3; bases outside the gene matches: 5. Germline CDR1 LGHNA, CDR2 YSLEER. The CDR3 is made up of 16 amino acids. CDR3 region: CASSLLAGRDTGELFF. The CDR3 DNA follows: TGCGCCAGCAGCCTACTAGCGGGAAGGGACACCGGGGAGCTGTTTTTT.